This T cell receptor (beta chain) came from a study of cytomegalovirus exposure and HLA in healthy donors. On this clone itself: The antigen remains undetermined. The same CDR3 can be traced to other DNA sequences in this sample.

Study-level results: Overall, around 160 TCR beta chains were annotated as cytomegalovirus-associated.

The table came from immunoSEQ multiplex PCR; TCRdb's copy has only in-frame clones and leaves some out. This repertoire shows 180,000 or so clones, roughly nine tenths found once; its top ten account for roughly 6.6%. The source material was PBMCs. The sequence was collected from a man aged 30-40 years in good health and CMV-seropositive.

CDR3 bases: TGTGCCAGCAGCGTAGGTCTAGCGGGGGACTACGAGCAGTACTTC. As protein: CASSVGLAGDYEQYF. The rearrangement uses TRBV9 and TRBJ2-7, with 10 bases fitting TRBD2. The length of the CDR3 is 15 residues. The trim removed 0 bases at V and 3 bases at J, leaving 3 bases unmatched. Germline V gene sequence: CDR1 SGDLS, CDR2 YYNGEE.